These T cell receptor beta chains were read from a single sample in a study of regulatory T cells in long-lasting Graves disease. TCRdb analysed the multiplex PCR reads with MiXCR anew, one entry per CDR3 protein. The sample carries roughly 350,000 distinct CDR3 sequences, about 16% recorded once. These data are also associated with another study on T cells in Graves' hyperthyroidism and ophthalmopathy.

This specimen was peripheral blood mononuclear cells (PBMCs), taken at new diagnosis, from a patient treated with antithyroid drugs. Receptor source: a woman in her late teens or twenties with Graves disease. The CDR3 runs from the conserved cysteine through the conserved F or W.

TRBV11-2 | CASSPTRGRAYEQYF
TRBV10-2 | CASKASAGGELFF
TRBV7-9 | CASSLIGRGNTDTQYF
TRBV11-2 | CASSSTGLSSYEQYF
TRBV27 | CASSLSGVTYNEQFF
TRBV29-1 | CSVEKGYNEQFF
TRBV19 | CASGDIHRQRQGAWGYTF
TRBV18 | CASSLTAPGPFIYNEQFF
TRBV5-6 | CASSGGDRYNEQFF
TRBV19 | CASSPGGTGETQYF
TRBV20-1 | CSASRGDNEQFF
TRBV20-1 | CSARDIKRAANNEQFF
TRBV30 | CAAGLAGVGEQYF
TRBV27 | CASSLSIQRSPDYEQYF
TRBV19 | CASSMRPGLDYEQYF
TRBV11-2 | CASGNGLAGNTIYF
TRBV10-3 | CAISLREGDNSPLHF
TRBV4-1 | CASSQDRGLAAYEQYF
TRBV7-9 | CASSPAGGQAEAFF
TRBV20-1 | CSAGDTGTGGYTF
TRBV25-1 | CASSVAAGVWETQYF
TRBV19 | CASKGRGLTNTEAFF
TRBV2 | CASRMTGGGTDTQYF
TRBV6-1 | CASSPPEGQDNTIYF
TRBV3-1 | CASSYLGPGNEQFF
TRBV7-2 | CASSLTLYEQYF